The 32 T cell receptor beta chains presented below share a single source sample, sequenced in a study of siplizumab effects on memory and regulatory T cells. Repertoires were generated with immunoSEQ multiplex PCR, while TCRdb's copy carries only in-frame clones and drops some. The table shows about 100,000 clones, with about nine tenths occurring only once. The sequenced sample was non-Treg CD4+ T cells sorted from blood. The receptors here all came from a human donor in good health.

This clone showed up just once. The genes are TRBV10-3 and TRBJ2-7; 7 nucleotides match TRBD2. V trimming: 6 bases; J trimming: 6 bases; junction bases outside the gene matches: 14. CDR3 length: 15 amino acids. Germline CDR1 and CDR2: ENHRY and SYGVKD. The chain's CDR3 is CAIRPASGPVVEQYF. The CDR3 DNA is TGTGCCATCAGGCCCGCTAGCGGCCCAGTGGTCGAGCAGTACTTC.

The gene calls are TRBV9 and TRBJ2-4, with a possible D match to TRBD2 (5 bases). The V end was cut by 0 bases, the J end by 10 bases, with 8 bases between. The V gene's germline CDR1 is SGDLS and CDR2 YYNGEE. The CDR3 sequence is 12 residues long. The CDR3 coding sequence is TGTGCCAGCAGCGTAGCTGGCGGGATTCAGTACTTC. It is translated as CASSVAGGIQYF.

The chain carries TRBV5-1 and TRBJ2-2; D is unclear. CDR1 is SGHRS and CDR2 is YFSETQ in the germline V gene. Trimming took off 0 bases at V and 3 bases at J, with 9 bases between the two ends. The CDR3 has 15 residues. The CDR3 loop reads CASSLGGRYTGELFF. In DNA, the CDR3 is TGCGCCAGCAGCTTGGGCGGCCGGTACACCGGGGAGCTGTTTTTT.

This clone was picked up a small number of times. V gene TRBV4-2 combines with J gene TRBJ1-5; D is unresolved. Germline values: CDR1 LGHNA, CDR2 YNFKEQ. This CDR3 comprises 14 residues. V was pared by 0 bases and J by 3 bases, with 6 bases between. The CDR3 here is CASSQDRLNQPQHF. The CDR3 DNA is TGTGCCAGCAGCCAAGACAGGCTCAATCAGCCCCAGCATTTT.

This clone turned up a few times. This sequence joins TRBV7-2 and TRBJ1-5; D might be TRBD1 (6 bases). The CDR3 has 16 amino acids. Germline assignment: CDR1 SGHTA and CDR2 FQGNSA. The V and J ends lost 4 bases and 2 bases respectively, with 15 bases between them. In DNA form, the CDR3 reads TGTGCCAGCAGCTCTCAGGGGAGCTTTGGCAATCAGCCCCAGCATTTT. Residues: CASSSQGSFGNQPQHF.

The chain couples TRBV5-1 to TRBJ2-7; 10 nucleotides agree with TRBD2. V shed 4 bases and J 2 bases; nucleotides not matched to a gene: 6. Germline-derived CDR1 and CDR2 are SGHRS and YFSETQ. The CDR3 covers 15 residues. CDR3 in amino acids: CASSPLAGAAYEQYF. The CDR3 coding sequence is TGCGCCAGCAGCCCCCTAGCGGGAGCCGCCTACGAGCAGTACTTC.

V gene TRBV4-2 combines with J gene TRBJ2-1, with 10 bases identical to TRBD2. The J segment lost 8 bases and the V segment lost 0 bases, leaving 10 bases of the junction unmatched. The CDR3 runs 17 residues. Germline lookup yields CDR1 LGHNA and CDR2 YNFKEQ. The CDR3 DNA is TGTGCCAGCAGCCAAGAGGTGGCTAGCGGGAGTAGGTATGAGCAGTTCTTC. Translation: CASSQEVASGSRYEQFF.

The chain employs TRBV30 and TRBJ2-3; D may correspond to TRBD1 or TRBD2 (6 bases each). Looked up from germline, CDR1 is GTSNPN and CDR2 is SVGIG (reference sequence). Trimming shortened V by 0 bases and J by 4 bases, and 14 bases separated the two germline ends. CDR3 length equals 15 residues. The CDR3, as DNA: TGTGCCTGGAGTGTTGAGGGGGGCCCGGCAGATACGCAGTATTTT. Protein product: CAWSVEGGPADTQYF. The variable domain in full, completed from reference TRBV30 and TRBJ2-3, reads SQTIHQWPATLVQPVGSPLSLECTVEGTSNPNLYWYRQAAGRGLQLLFYSVGIGQISSEVPQNLSASRPQDRQFILSSKKLLLSDSGFYLCAWSVEGGPADTQYFGPGTRLTVL.

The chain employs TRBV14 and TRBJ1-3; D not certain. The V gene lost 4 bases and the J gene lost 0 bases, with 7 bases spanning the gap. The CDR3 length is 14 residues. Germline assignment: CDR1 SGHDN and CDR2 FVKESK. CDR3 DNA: TGTGCCAGCAGCCGCGTGTACTCTGGAAACACCATATATTTT. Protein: CASSRVYSGNTIYF.

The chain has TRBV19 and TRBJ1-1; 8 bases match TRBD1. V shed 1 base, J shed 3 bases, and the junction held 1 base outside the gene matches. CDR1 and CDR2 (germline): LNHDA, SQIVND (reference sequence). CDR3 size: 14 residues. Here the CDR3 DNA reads TGTGCCAGTAGTATAGGACAGGGGTACACTGAAGCTTTCTTT. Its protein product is CASSIGQGYTEAFF. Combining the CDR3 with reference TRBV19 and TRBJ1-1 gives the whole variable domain DGGITQSPKYLFRKEGQNVTLSCEQNLNHDAMYWYRQDPGQGLRLIYYSQIVNDFQKGDIAEGYSVSREKKESFPLTVTSAQKNPTAFYLCASSIGQGYTEAFFGQGTRLTVV.

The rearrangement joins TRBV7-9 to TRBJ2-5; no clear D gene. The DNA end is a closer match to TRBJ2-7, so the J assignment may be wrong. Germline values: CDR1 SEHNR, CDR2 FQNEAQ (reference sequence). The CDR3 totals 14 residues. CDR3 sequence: CASSLRPPPYEQYF. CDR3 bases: TGTGCCAGCAGCTTAAGACCTCCCCCCTACGAGCAGTACTTC.

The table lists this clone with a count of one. In nucleotides, the CDR3 is TGTGCCAGCAGTGGGGCATTGAACACTGAAGCTTTCTTT. Encoded protein: CASSGALNTEAFF. The V and J genes are TRBV6-1 and TRBJ1-1; no firm D call. The CDR3 runs 13 residues. Germline CDR1 and CDR2: MNHNS and SASEGT. V lost 4 bases and J 0 bases, leaving 6 bases between the germline ends.

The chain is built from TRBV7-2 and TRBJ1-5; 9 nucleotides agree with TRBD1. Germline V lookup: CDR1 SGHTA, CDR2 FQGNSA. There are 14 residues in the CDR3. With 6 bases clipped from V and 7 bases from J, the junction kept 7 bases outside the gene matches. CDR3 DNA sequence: TGTGCCAGCAGACGGACAGGGGCAGGACAGCCCCAGCATTTT. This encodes CASRRTGAGQPQHF.

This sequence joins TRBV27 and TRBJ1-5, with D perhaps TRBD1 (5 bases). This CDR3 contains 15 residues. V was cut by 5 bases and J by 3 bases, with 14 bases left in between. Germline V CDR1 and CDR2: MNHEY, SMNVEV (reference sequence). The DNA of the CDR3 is TGTGCCAGCAGTCCTACCCGAGGGGTCAATCAGCCCCAGCATTTT. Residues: CASSPTRGVNQPQHF.

CDR3 nucleotide sequence: TGTGCCAGTAGTCCAAGGGAACTAGCGGGAGCCGGGGAGCTGTTTTTT. Translation: CASSPRELAGAGELFF. The chain links TRBV19 to TRBJ2-2; the match to TRBD2 covers 11 bases. The CDR3 has 16 amino acids. V gave up 5 bases and J gave up 6 bases; unmatched junction bases: 8. Germline assignment: CDR1 LNHDA and CDR2 SQIVND (reference sequence).

CDR3 sequence reads: CASRGALMNTEAFF. The CDR3 coding sequence is TGTGCCAGCAGGGGGGCTTTAATGAACACTGAAGCTTTCTTT. The J gene is TRBJ1-1, the V gene TRBV6-6; D perhaps matches TRBD1 (6 bases). Germline CDR1 and CDR2: MNHNY and SVGAGI (reference sequence). The CDR3 has 14 residues. The V gene lost 6 bases and the J gene lost 0 bases, with 11 bases spanning the gap.

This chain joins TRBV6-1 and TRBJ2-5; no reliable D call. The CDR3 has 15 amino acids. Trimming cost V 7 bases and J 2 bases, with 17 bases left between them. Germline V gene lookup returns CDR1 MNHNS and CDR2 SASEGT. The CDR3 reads CASNQRIFVQETQYF. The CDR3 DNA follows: TGTGCCAGCAATCAAAGGATTTTCGTGCAAGAGACCCAGTACTTC.

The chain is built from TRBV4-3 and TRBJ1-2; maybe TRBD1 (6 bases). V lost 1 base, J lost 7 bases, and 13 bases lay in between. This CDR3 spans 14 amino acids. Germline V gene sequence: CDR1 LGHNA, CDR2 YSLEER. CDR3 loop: CASSQVSEGGGYTF. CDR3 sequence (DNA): TGCGCCAGCAGCCAAGTCAGCGAGGGGGGTGGCTACACCTTC.

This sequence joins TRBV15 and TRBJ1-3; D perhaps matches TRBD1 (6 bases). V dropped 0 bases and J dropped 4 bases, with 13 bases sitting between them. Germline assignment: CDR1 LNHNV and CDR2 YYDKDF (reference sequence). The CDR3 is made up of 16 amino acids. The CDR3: CATSRDWGGTGNTIYF. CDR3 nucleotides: TGTGCCACCAGCAGAGATTGGGGGGGGACAGGAAACACCATATATTTT.

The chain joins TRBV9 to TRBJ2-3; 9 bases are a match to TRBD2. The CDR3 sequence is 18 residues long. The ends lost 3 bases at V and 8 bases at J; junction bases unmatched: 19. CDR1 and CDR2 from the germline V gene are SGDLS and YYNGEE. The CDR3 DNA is TGTGCCAGCAGCGCGGGAGTCATCATTGATAGCGGGAGAGGTACGCAGTATTTT. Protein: CASSAGVIIDSGRGTQYF.

As DNA, the CDR3 is TGTGCCAGCTCACCACCAATAGGCGGGGTAAGCTCCTACGAGCAGTACTTC. This codes for CASSPPIGGVSSYEQYF. This sequence joins TRBV18 and TRBJ2-7; D possibly corresponds to TRBD2 (6 bases). The CDR3 extends over 17 amino acids. V lost 0 bases to trimming and J lost 0 bases, with 15 bases between them. Per germline, CDR1 KGHSH and CDR2 LQKENI.

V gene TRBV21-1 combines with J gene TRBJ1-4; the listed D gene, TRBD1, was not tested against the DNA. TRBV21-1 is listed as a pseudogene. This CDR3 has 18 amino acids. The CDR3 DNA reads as TGTGCCAGCAGCAAAACCCTACCGACAGGGATGGCTAATGAAAAACTGTTTTTT. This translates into CASSKTLPTGMANEKLFF.

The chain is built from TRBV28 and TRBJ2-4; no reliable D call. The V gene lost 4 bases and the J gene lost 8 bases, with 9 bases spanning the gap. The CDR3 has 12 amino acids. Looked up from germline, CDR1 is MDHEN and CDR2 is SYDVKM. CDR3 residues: CASSSVTHIQYF. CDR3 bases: TGTGCCAGCAGTTCTGTTACTCACATTCAGTACTTC.

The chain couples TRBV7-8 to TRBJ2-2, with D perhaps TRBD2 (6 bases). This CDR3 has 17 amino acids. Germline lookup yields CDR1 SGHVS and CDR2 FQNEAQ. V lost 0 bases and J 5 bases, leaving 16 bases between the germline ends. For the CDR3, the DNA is TGTGCCAGCAGCTTAGCGCTAACGACTAGAGGGACCGGGGAGCTGTTTTTT. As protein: CASSLALTTRGTGELFF.

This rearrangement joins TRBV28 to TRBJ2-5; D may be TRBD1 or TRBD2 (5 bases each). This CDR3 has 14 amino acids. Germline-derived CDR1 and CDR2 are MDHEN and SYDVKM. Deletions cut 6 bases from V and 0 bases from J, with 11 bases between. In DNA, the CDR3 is TGTGCCAGCAGCCCCGGGACGTACCAAGAGACCCAGTACTTC. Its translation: CASSPGTYQETQYF.

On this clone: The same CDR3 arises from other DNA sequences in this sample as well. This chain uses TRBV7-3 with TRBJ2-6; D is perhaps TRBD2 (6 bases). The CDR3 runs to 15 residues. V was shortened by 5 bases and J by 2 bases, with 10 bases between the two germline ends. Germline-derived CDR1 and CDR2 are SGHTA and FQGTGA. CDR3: CASSQTGAGANVLTF. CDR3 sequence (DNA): TGTGCCAGCAGCCAGACGGGGGCTGGGGCCAACGTCCTGACTTTC.

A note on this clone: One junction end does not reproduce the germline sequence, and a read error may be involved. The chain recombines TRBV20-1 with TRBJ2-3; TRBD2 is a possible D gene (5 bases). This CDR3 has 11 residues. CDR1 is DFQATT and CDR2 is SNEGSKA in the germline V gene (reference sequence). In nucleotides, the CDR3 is TGCAGTACTAGGAGGCATGGTACGCAGTATTTT. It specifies CSTRRHGTQYF.

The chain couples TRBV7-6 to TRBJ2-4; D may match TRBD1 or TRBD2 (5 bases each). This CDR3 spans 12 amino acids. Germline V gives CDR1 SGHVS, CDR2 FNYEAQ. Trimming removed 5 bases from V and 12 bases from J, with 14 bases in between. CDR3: CASSAAGADQYF. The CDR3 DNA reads TGTGCCAGCAGCGCCGCCGGGGCGGATCAGTACTTC.

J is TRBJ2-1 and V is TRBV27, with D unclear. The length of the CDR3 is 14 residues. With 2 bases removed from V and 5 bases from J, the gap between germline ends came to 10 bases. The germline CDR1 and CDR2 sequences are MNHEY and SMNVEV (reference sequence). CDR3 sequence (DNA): TGTGCCAGCAGTTTAAGGGCTAACCACAATGAGCAGTTCTTC. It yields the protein CASSLRANHNEQFF.

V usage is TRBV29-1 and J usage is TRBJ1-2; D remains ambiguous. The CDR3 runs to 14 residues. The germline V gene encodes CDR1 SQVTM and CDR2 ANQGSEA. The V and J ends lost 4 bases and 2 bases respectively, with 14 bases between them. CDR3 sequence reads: CSVVGGRGNYGYTF. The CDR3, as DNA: TGCAGCGTTGTAGGAGGGAGAGGAAACTATGGCTACACCTTC. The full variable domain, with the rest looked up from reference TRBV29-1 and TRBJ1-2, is SAVISQKPSRDICQRGTSLTIQCQVDSQVTMMFWYRQQPGQSLTLIATANQGSEATYESGFVIDKFPISRPNLTFSTLTVSNMSPEDSSIYLCSVVGGRGNYGYTFGSGTRLTVV.

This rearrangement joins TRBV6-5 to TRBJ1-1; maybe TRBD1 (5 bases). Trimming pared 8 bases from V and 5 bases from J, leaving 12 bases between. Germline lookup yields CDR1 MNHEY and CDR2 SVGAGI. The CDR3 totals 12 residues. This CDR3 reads CASLRVETEAFF. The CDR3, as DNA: TGTGCCAGCCTCAGGGTGGAAACTGAAGCTTTCTTT.

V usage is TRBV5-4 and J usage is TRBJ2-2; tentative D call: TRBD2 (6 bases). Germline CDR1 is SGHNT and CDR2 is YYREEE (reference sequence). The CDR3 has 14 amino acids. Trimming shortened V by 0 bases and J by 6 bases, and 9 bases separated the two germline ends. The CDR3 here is CASSLAGEAGELFF. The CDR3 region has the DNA TGTGCCAGCAGCTTGGCGGGGGAAGCCGGGGAGCTGTTTTTT.